These 32 T cell receptor beta chains were sequenced from one sample in a study of cytomegalovirus exposure and HLA in healthy donors. Libraries were prepared by immunoSEQ multiplex PCR; TCRdb keeps only in-frame clonotypes and omits some of them. The data contain about 82,000 clones, about 92% of them singletons. The sample comprised PBMCs. All receptors derive from a man between 18 and 29 years old in good health and CMV-seronegative.

This chain connects TRBV7-2 to TRBJ1-5; tentatively, D is TRBD1 (5 bases). The CDR3 runs 18 residues. V lost 1 base to trimming and J lost 7 bases, with 23 bases between them. The germline gives CDR1 SGHTA, CDR2 FQGNSA. The CDR3 DNA reads as TGTGCCAGCAGCTTAGAACGGGTCGGGGGGGGATTGAGGCAGCCCCAGCATTTT. Translation: CASSLERVGGGLRQPQHF.

This clone was counted only a few times. The chain carries TRBV5-4 and TRBJ2-1; a weak D match, TRBD2 (5 bases). Deletions cut 1 base from V and 15 bases from J, with 11 bases between. This CDR3 region has 11 residues. CDR1 is SGHNT, CDR2 YYREEE, per germline (reference sequence). The CDR3 nucleotides are TGTGCCAGCAGCTTGATGAGGGAGTGGTTCTTC. Protein sequence: CASSLMREWFF. Filled out from reference TRBV5-4 and TRBJ2-1, the complete variable domain reads ETGVTQSPTHLIKTRGQQVTLRCSSQSGHNTVSWYQQALGQGPQFIFQYYREEENGRGNFPPRFSGLQFPNYSSELNVNALELDDSALYLCASSLMREWFFGPGTRLTVL.

The gene calls are TRBV5-4 and TRBJ2-5, with 8 bases fitting TRBD1. This CDR3 spans 17 amino acids. Germline-derived CDR1 and CDR2 are SGHNT and YYREEE (reference sequence). Trimming took 3 bases from V and 1 from J; bases not matched to a gene: 11. The CDR3 DNA is TGTGCCAGCAGCTCCGGGACAGGAGGGGGGCCCCAAGAGACCCAGTACTTC. This gives the protein CASSSGTGGGPQETQYF.

J is TRBJ2-2 and V is TRBV9, with D unclear. The CDR3 has 12 residues. Germline V gene lookup returns CDR1 SGDLS and CDR2 YYNGEE. Trimming shortened V by 4 bases and J by 2 bases, and 3 bases separated the two germline ends. The CDR3 DNA is TGTGCCAGCAGCCCTAACACCGGGGAGCTGTTTTTT. Residues: CASSPNTGELFF.

The chain employs TRBV6-5 and TRBJ1-1, with D maybe TRBD1 (5 bases). This CDR3 is built from 14 residues. Trimming took off 8 bases at V and 2 bases at J, with 15 bases between the two ends. CDR1 is MNHEY, CDR2 SVGAGI, per germline. The CDR3 DNA reads TGTGCCAGCGGGGAGGGACCAGGCAACACTGAAGCTTTCTTT. Protein product: CASGEGPGNTEAFF.

The chain combines TRBV10-3 with TRBJ2-5; the match to TRBD2 covers 9 bases. The germline gives CDR1 ENHRY, CDR2 SYGVKD. With 2 bases clipped from V and 4 bases from J, the junction kept 8 bases outside the gene matches. The CDR3 is 16 residues long. The CDR3 reads CAISERTSEFGETQYF. The CDR3 DNA reads TGTGCCATCAGTGAGCGGACTAGCGAGTTTGGAGAGACCCAGTACTTC.

The chain employs TRBV5-1 and TRBJ1-1, with D maybe TRBD1 (5 bases). V lost 4 bases and J lost 1, with 17 bases in between. Germline values: CDR1 SGHRS, CDR2 YFSETQ. The CDR3 contains 16 residues. CDR3 sequence: CASSPGQRRGNTEAFF. CDR3 nucleotide sequence: TGCGCCAGCAGCCCAGGACAAAGGAGGGGGAACACTGAAGCTTTCTTT.

DNA of the CDR3: TGTGCCAGCAGCTGGGGGACAGGGGGAGGGGGTCAGCCCCAGCATTTT. This encodes CASSWGTGGGGQPQHF. V usage is TRBV5-8 and J usage is TRBJ1-5; TRBD1 matches 11 bases. The CDR3 extends over 16 amino acids. Germline trimming cut 3 bases from V and 6 bases from J; bases unmatched to any gene: 8. Germline V gene lookup returns CDR1 SGHTS and CDR2 YDEGEE.

The rearrangement links TRBV15 to TRBJ2-7; maybe TRBD2 (5 bases). The CDR3 length is 15 residues. Germline V gene data show CDR1 as LNHNV and CDR2 as YYDKDF (reference sequence). V was pared by 0 bases and J by 1 base, with 10 bases between. The chain's CDR3 is CATSRDPRTSYEQYF. In DNA, the CDR3 is TGTGCCACCAGCAGAGATCCGCGGACTTCCTACGAGCAGTACTTC.

The rearrangement links TRBV7-8 to TRBJ1-1; TRBD1 might be the D (5 bases). In germline, CDR1 is SGHVS, CDR2 FQNEAQ. The CDR3 is 14 residues long. Deletions cut 1 base from V and 5 bases from J, with 11 bases between. The CDR3 DNA sequence: TGTGCCAGCAGCTTAGGATGGGGGGGGACTGAAGCTTTCTTT. It encodes CASSLGWGGTEAFF.

CDR3 DNA: TGTGCCAGCAGCTTAGCGCTTCAGGGTTTGTCGGACACTGAAGCTTTCTTT. Translating gives CASSLALQGLSDTEAFF. This sequence joins TRBV7-6 and TRBJ1-1; tentative D call: TRBD1 (5 bases). Germline CDR1 SGHVS, CDR2 FNYEAQ. The CDR3 contains 17 residues. V was cut by 0 bases and J by 3 bases, with 17 bases left in between.

V gene TRBV7-2 combines with J gene TRBJ1-5; 10 nucleotides line up with TRBD1. Per the germline V gene, CDR1 is SGHTA and CDR2 is FQGNSA. CDR3 length equals 19 residues. Trimming removed 2 bases from V and 5 bases from J; junction bases left unmatched: 15. The CDR3 bases are TGTGCCAGCAGCTTATGGCCCTTACGCGGGACAGGGGACGATCAGCCCCAGCATTTT. As protein: CASSLWPLRGTGDDQPQHF.

The chain is built from TRBV10-3 and TRBJ2-7; possibly TRBD1 for D (6 bases). This CDR3 spans 16 amino acids. CDR1 is ENHRY and CDR2 is SYGVKD in the germline V gene. Trimming left V 4 bases short and J 6 bases short, with 22 bases between. DNA of the CDR3: TGTGCCATCAGTGCAAAAAGGGGCCAGGGGTTCGGCGAGCAGTACTTC. This gives the protein CAISAKRGQGFGEQYF.

The chain combines TRBV7-9 with TRBJ1-3, with 9 bases identical to TRBD1. Germline-derived CDR1 and CDR2 are SEHNR and FQNEAQ (reference sequence). CDR3 length equals 14 residues. The V gene end was trimmed by 3 bases and the J gene end by 8 bases; junction bases not matched to a gene: 5. The CDR3 DNA reads TGTGCCAGCAGCTTCGGGACAGGGTGGGACACCATATATTTT. It is translated as CASSFGTGWDTIYF. Combining the CDR3 with reference TRBV7-9 and TRBJ1-3 gives the whole variable domain DTGVSQNPRHKITKRGQNVTFRCDPISEHNRLYWYRQTLGQGPEFLTYFQNEAQLEKSRLLSDRFSAERPKGSFSTLEIQRTEQGDSAMYLCASSFGTGWDTIYFGEGSWLTVV.

The chain combines TRBV5-1 with TRBJ2-3; D unclear. V lost 0 bases to trimming and J lost 0 bases, with 5 bases between them. This CDR3 is built from 14 residues. Germline V gene data show CDR1 as SGHRS and CDR2 as YFSETQ. As DNA, the CDR3 is TGCGCCAGCAGCTTGGACGGTAGCACAGATACGCAGTATTTT. This codes for CASSLDGSTDTQYF.

The chain couples TRBV25-1 to TRBJ1-1, with D possibly matching TRBD1 (5 bases). Germline CDR1 MGHDK, CDR2 SYGVNS. The CDR3 has 14 amino acids. The V gene lost 5 bases and the J gene lost 1 base, with 11 bases spanning the gap. In DNA form, the CDR3 reads TGTGCCAGCAGTCGACAGTCCGGGAACACTGAAGCTTTCTTT. The encoded protein is CASSRQSGNTEAFF.

The table lists this clone with a count of one. V and J are TRBV15 and TRBJ2-5, with unresolved D. The CDR3 has 16 residues. Germline CDR1 is LNHNV and CDR2 is YYDKDF (reference sequence). Trimming removed 3 bases from V and 1 base from J, with 15 bases in between. Written as DNA, the CDR3 is TGTGCCACCAGCAGGGCCCCGCACCCAGGCCAAGAGACCCAGTACTTC. It encodes CATSRAPHPGQETQYF.

This clone was counted only a few times. V and J are TRBV5-6 and TRBJ2-4; TRBD2 might be the D (5 bases). The CDR3 extends over 17 amino acids. V was shortened by 4 bases and J by 0 bases, with 17 bases between the two germline ends. Germline V CDR1 and CDR2: SGHDT, YYEEEE. Here the CDR3 reads CASSEEAGGLAKNIQYF. The CDR3 coding sequence is TGTGCCAGCAGCGAGGAGGCGGGCGGACTAGCCAAAAACATTCAGTACTTC.

The rearrangement uses TRBV4-1 and TRBJ1-2; 9 bases fit TRBD1. The germline gives CDR1 MGHRA, CDR2 YSYEKL. The CDR3 consists of 16 residues. With 3 bases clipped from V and 2 bases from J, the junction kept 7 bases outside the gene matches. CDR3 region: CASSHVTGGGNYGYTF. Written as DNA, the CDR3 is TGCGCCAGCAGCCACGTAACAGGGGGCGGCAACTATGGCTACACCTTC.

As regards this clone: The junction and the germline gene differ at one end; a read error may be behind it. The identical CDR3 is also encoded by other nucleotide sequences in the sample. The chain carries TRBV7-2 and TRBJ1-2, with D uncertain. CDR3 length equals 13 residues. Germline V gene sequence: CDR1 SGHTA, CDR2 FQGNSA. DNA of the CDR3: TGTGCCAGCAGTTTAGTGCAGGTCTATGGCTACACCTTC. Residues: CASSLVQVYGYTF.

The chain has TRBV5-1 and TRBJ2-1, with TRBD2 matching over 7 bases. This CDR3 spans 15 amino acids. In germline, CDR1 is SGHRS, CDR2 YFSETQ. With 0 bases clipped from V and 8 bases from J, the junction kept 8 bases outside the gene matches. This CDR3 reads CASSLGFQGGDEQFF. The DNA for the CDR3 is TGCGCCAGCAGCTTGGGGTTCCAGGGAGGGGATGAGCAGTTCTTC.

CDR3 in DNA: TGTGCCAGCAGCCTTAAAGGGGGACAGCCCCAGCATTTT. As protein: CASSLKGGQPQHF. The chain recombines TRBV5-8 with TRBJ1-5; tentatively, D is TRBD1 (6 bases). Germline loops: CDR1 SGHTS, CDR2 YDEGEE. Trimming took off 4 bases at V and 7 bases at J, with 12 bases between the two ends. The CDR3 is made up of 13 amino acids.

This chain uses TRBV4-1 with TRBJ1-4, with a tentative D call TRBD1 (6 bases). Germline CDR1 MGHRA, CDR2 YSYEKL. V was cut by 6 bases and J by 7 bases, with 18 bases left in between. The CDR3 is 15 residues long. In nucleotides, the CDR3 is TGCGCCAGCAGGGGGGGGGCGGGAGGAGGTGAAAAACTGTTTTTT. Its translation: CASRGGAGGGEKLFF.

Details on this clone: One end of the junction fails to match germline, which may point to a read error. The sample holds other DNA sequences that translate to the same CDR3. V and J are TRBV6-5 and TRBJ1-6; 7 positions match TRBD1. Germline V gene data show CDR1 as MNHEY and CDR2 as SVGAGI. The CDR3 length is 15 residues. DNA of the CDR3: TGTGCTAGCAGGTGGACAGGCGCCAATAATTCACCCCTCCACTTT. Translation: CASRWTGANNSPLHF.

The chain carries TRBV6-1 and TRBJ2-6; 7 bases match TRBD1. V lost 4 bases and J lost 2; bases outside the gene matches: 14. The CDR3 sequence is 19 residues long. Germline CDR1 MNHNS, CDR2 SASEGT. CDR3 region: CASSVNRGQRVAGANVLTF. The CDR3 nucleotides are TGTGCCAGCAGTGTGAATAGGGGGCAGAGGGTGGCTGGGGCCAACGTCCTGACTTTC.

The V gene is TRBV30, the J gene TRBJ2-7; D is perhaps TRBD2 (6 bases). The CDR3 runs 14 residues. V lost 0 bases, J lost 6 bases, and 15 bases lay in between. Germline V lookup: CDR1 GTSNPN, CDR2 SVGIG (reference sequence). Here the CDR3 reads CAWSVRRDGREQYF. DNA for the CDR3: TGTGCCTGGAGTGTACGGCGGGACGGTCGCGAGCAGTACTTC.

The chain employs TRBV4-2 and TRBJ1-4; 7 positions match TRBD1. The trim removed 0 bases at V and 7 bases at J, leaving 5 bases unmatched. The CDR3 is made up of 15 amino acids. Germline V CDR1 and CDR2: LGHNA, YNFKEQ. CDR3 in amino acids: CASSQEDRVGEKLFF. In nucleotides, the CDR3 is TGTGCCAGCAGCCAAGAAGACAGGGTGGGTGAAAAACTGTTTTTT.

CDR3 protein: CATWTGEDWAGELFF. As DNA, the CDR3 is TGTGCCACCTGGACAGGGGAAGATTGGGCCGGGGAGCTGTTTTTT. The V gene is TRBV15, the J gene TRBJ2-2, with 9 nucleotides matching TRBD1. The CDR3 has 15 amino acids. The V segment lost 8 bases and the J segment 6 bases; nucleotides outside the gene matches: 10. The germline CDR1 and CDR2 sequences are LNHNV and YYDKDF (reference sequence).

This clone appeared once. V gene TRBV5-1 combines with J gene TRBJ2-5; TRBD1 matches 11 bases. In germline, CDR1 is SGHRS, CDR2 YFSETQ. V dropped 0 bases and J dropped 6; count of bases not matched to a gene: 10. The CDR3 totals 17 residues. The CDR3 loop reads CASSLASRTGGWQTQYF. The CDR3 DNA is TGCGCCAGCAGCTTGGCTTCTCGGACAGGGGGCTGGCAGACCCAGTACTTC.

This clone was counted a single time. V usage is TRBV4-3 and J usage is TRBJ2-2, with D tentatively TRBD1 (6 bases). The germline V and J ends were trimmed by 0 bases and 3 bases, with 14 bases remaining between them. This CDR3 has 17 residues. In germline, CDR1 is LGHNA, CDR2 YSLEER. CDR3 region: CASSQDLRGQYTGELFF. The CDR3 DNA reads as TGCGCCAGCAGCCAAGATCTCAGGGGACAATACACCGGGGAGCTGTTTTTT.

The J gene is TRBJ2-7, the V gene TRBV18; 7 nucleotides match TRBD2. The CDR3 has 13 amino acids. The V segment lost 5 bases and the J segment 2 bases; nucleotides outside the gene matches: 3. Germline V gene lookup returns CDR1 KGHSH and CDR2 LQKENI. CDR3: CASSAGLAYEQYF. The CDR3 DNA reads TGTGCCAGCTCAGCAGGACTAGCCTACGAGCAGTACTTC.

The rearrangement uses TRBV12-5 and TRBJ1-2; TRBD1 matches at 10 bases. With 6 bases clipped from V and 0 bases from J, the junction kept 4 bases outside the gene matches. CDR1 is LGHNT and CDR2 is FRNRAP in the germline V gene. The CDR3 consists of 15 residues. The CDR3 loop is CASGLGQGANYGYTF. The CDR3 DNA sequence: TGTGCTAGTGGACTCGGACAGGGGGCTAACTATGGCTACACCTTC.